Shown below are 5 T cell receptor beta chains from a single sample sequenced in a study of read filtering for tumor transcriptome and immune sequencing. From roughly 0.4 ug of RNA, a library with molecular barcoded alpha/delta and beta/gamma adaptors was made. One entry per CDR3 protein, called by TCRdb with MiXCR from the reads. The sample contains about 37,000 distinct CDR3 sequences, about 11% of which appear only once. What was sequenced was a population of CD138-negative cells sorted from bone marrow. Receptors were obtained from a donor aged 40 or older with multiple myeloma.

This clonotype has a handful of counts. A much larger clone differs from this one at a single base, so this may be a read error. This chain uses TRBV6-5 with TRBJ2-2; D remains ambiguous. The germline gives CDR1 MNHEY, CDR2 SVGAGI. The CDR3 has 14 amino acids. CDR3 sequence: CAGSPTGMIGELFF. The CDR3 DNA reads as TGTGCCGGCAGCCCGACGGGTATGATCGGGGAGCTGTTTTTT.

Ten or more counts support this clonotype. The chain carries TRBV28 and TRBJ2-7; D is unclear. Trimming cost V 10 bases and J 0 bases, with 13 bases left between them. The CDR3 has 13 residues. Looked up from germline, CDR1 is MDHEN and CDR2 is SYDVKM. For the CDR3, the DNA is TGTGCCATCTCACCCAACCACTCCTACGAGCAGTACTTC. Protein product: CAISPNHSYEQYF.

This clonotype was seen ten or more times. The chain is built from TRBV5-8 and TRBJ1-1; tentative D call: TRBD1 (6 bases). Trimming shortened V by 0 bases and J by 1 base, and 13 bases separated the two germline ends. The CDR3 is 16 amino acids. Germline assignment: CDR1 SGHTS and CDR2 YDEGEE. DNA for the CDR3: TGTGCCAGCAGCTTGGCCGGTCAGGGGAGGAACACTGAAGCTTTCTTT. It specifies CASSLAGQGRNTEAFF. The full variable domain, with the rest looked up from reference TRBV5-8 and TRBJ1-1, is EAGVTQSPTHLIKTRGQQATLRCSPISGHTSVYWYQQALGLGLQFLLWYDEGEERNRGNFPPRFSGRQFPNYSSELNVNALELEDSALYLCASSLAGQGRNTEAFFGQGTRLTVV.

This clonotype was found many times. The chain uses TRBV4-2 and TRBJ2-6; weak D call: TRBD1 (5 bases). Trimming removed 4 bases from V and 0 bases from J, with 22 bases in between. This CDR3 region has 20 residues. Germline V lookup: CDR1 LGHNA, CDR2 YNFKEQ. CDR3 protein: CASSPQTGQGSVSGANVLTF. The CDR3 region has the DNA TGTGCCAGCAGCCCCCAAACAGGACAAGGCTCCGTCTCTGGGGCCAACGTCCTGACTTTC.

Details on this clonotype: This clone may be a read error of a much larger clone one base away. The chain couples TRBV29-1 to TRBJ1-2; TRBD1 matches at 9 bases. The CDR3 length is 15 residues. V lost 7 bases, J lost 4 bases, and 13 bases stayed unmatched. Germline loops: CDR1 SQVTM, CDR2 ANQGSEA. CDR3 sequence (DNA): TGCAGCGCTACAGGGGGCGCGTTATCTAGCTATGGCTACACCTTC. This encodes CSATGGALSSYGYTF.